This T cell receptor beta chain was sequenced during a study of patients and donors after allogeneic stem cell transplantation. Germline V lookup: CDR1 DFQATT, CDR2 SNEGSKA (reference sequence). The CDR3 is 11 amino acids. V lost 4 bases to trimming and J lost 5 bases, with 7 bases between them. This clonotype came up a few times. TCRdb re-analysed the RT-PCR reads in MiXCR, keeping a single row per CDR3 protein. The data hold roughly 880,000 distinct CDR3 sequences, with more than 15% observed a single time. The TCR sequence derives from a human donor who was either an allogeneic HSCT recipient or a stem cell or donor lymphocyte infusion donor (not recorded which). It is not recorded whose cells these are; they may come from a transplant donor. The specimen was blood, either unsorted or a sorted T cell fraction (not recorded which). V usage is TRBV20-1 and J usage is TRBJ2-3; no firm D call. The CDR3 loop reads CSATSEDTQYF. The CDR3 DNA reads TGCAGTGCTACTTCAGAAGATACGCAGTATTTT.